The 2 T cell receptor beta chains below come from one sample, sequenced in a study of blood T cell repertoires in COVID-19. The assay was immunoSEQ multiplex PCR, and TCRdb's table has in-frame clones only and misses some. The table has 250,000 to 350,000 clones, roughly 90% seen once. The sample was peripheral blood. These receptors came from a man younger than 30 with active or convalescent COVID-19.

The chain has TRBV7-9 and TRBJ1-3; D possibly corresponds to TRBD1 (5 bases). Germline V CDR1 and CDR2: SEHNR, FQNEAQ (reference sequence). The CDR3 totals 19 residues. The V and J ends lost 4 bases and 1 base respectively, with 23 bases between them. CDR3 DNA: TGTGCCAGCAGCTCCATCCCGGCCGGGGGGAGTTGGTCTGGAAACACCATATATTTT. Protein: CASSSIPAGGSWSGNTIYF.

This clone was observed once. V usage is TRBV7-9 and J usage is TRBJ1-6; D perhaps matches TRBD1 (6 bases). From germline, CDR1 is SEHNR and CDR2 FQNEAQ (reference sequence). Trimming left V 2 bases short and J 16 bases short, with 18 bases between. The CDR3 extends over 14 amino acids. CDR3 loop: CASSLPLDRGLLHF. The CDR3 DNA reads TGTGCCAGCAGCTTACCCTTGGACAGAGGCCTTCTCCACTTT.